This is a list of T cell receptor beta chains from one sample in a study of CD8 T cells in ankylosing spondylitis. TCRdb reanalysed the 5' RACE reads using MiXCR and keeps one entry per CDR3 protein. The profile shows some 840,000 distinct CDR3 sequences, approximately 12% of them singletons. Sequencing was done on a sample of blood, either unsorted or a sorted T cell fraction (not recorded which). These receptors were collected from a male donor with ankylosing spondylitis. Each CDR3 is given with its conserved first and last residue. A D gene is named only where the DNA matches it firmly. Some rows have no size entry. The others give once, few or many, or a class for an expanded clone.

J gene: TRBJ1-2; D gene: -; clone size: -; V gene: TRBV20-1; CDR3 protein: CSSDRTQGNYGYTF; CDR3 DNA: TGCAGTTCCGACAGAACCCAGGGAAACTATGGCTACACCTTC
J gene: TRBJ2-2; D gene: TRBD2; clone size: few; V gene: TRBV7-2; CDR3 protein: CGGRANGELFF; CDR3 DNA: TGCGGCGGGAGGGCCAATGGGGAGCTGTTTTTT
J gene: TRBJ2-1; D gene: TRBD2; clone size: few; V gene: TRBV7-3; CDR3 protein: CASSAYTSGVHNEQFF; CDR3 DNA: TGTGCCAGCAGCGCTTATACTAGCGGGGTCCACAATGAGCAGTTCTTC
J gene: TRBJ2-2; D gene: -; clone size: -; V gene: TRBV11-3; CDR3 protein: CASSKGVGELFF; CDR3 DNA: TGTGCCAGCAGCAAGGGTGTCGGGGAGCTGTTTTTT
J gene: TRBJ2-1; D gene: TRBD1; clone size: few; V gene: TRBV6-2/TRBV6-3; CDR3 protein: CAVLQGVYNEQFF; CDR3 DNA: TGTGCTGTCCTACAGGGGGTCTACAATGAGCAGTTCTTC
J gene: TRBJ2-7; D gene: TRBD1; clone size: many; V gene: TRBV4-2; CDR3 protein: CASSQESRGFSYEQYF; CDR3 DNA: TGTGCCAGCAGCCAAGAATCCAGGGGGTTCTCCTACGAGCAGTACTTC
J gene: TRBJ1-2; D gene: -; clone size: many; V gene: TRBV12-3/TRBV12-4; CDR3 protein: CASSFGNPFGYTF; CDR3 DNA: TGTGCCAGCAGTTTCGGGAATCCATTCGGCTACACCTTC
J gene: TRBJ2-3; D gene: -; clone size: many; V gene: TRBV10-3; CDR3 protein: CAISGATDTQYF; CDR3 DNA: TGTGCCATCAGTGGAGCCACAGATACGCAGTATTTT
J gene: TRBJ1-4; D gene: -; clone size: -; V gene: TRBV6-2/TRBV6-3; CDR3 protein: CASGEGEKLFF; CDR3 DNA: TGTGCCAGCGGGGAGGGTGAAAAACTGTTTTTT
J gene: TRBJ1-5; D gene: -; clone size: few; V gene: TRBV12-3/TRBV12-4; CDR3 protein: CASSLGNRVQHF; CDR3 DNA: TGTGCCAGCAGTCTCGGAAACAGGGTCCAACATTTT
J gene: TRBJ1-2; D gene: -; clone size: -; V gene: TRBV4-3; CDR3 protein: CASGAGVGFNYGYTF; CDR3 DNA: TGCGCCAGCGGCGCCGGGGTAGGGTTTAACTATGGCTACACCTTC
J gene: TRBJ2-1; D gene: TRBD2; clone size: -; V gene: TRBV4-2; CDR3 protein: CASSHRTSGDYRSEQFF; CDR3 DNA: TGTGCCAGCAGCCATCGGACTAGCGGGGATTATCGCAGTGAGCAGTTCTTC
J gene: TRBJ1-5; D gene: TRBD1; clone size: -; V gene: TRBV6-1; CDR3 protein: CASSGRTGLGSQHF; CDR3 DNA: TGTGCCAGCAGTGGACGGACAGGGTTGGGTTCCCAGCATTTT
J gene: TRBJ2-3; D gene: -; clone size: many; V gene: TRBV18; CDR3 protein: CASSPIGGTDTQYF; CDR3 DNA: TGTGCCAGCTCACCAATCGGGGGCACAGATACGCAGTATTTT
J gene: TRBJ2-2; D gene: -; clone size: -; V gene: TRBV7-8; CDR3 protein: CASSLESGYRELFF; CDR3 DNA: TGTGCCAGCAGCTTAGAGAGCGGTTACCGGGAGCTGTTTTTT
J gene: TRBJ2-1; D gene: -; clone size: -; V gene: TRBV6-4; CDR3 protein: CASRGGNYNEQFF; CDR3 DNA: TGTGCCAGCAGAGGGGGAAACTACAATGAGCAGTTCTTC
J gene: TRBJ1-5; D gene: TRBD1; clone size: once; V gene: TRBV6-1; CDR3 protein: CASGTGQGGNQPQHF; CDR3 DNA: TGTGCCAGCGGGACTGGACAGGGTGGCAATCAGCCCCAGCATTTT
J gene: TRBJ2-7; D gene: -; clone size: -; V gene: TRBV24-1; CDR3 protein: CATSDRQTYEQYF; CDR3 DNA: TGTGCCACCAGTGATCGACAGACCTACGAGCAGTACTTC
J gene: TRBJ2-7; D gene: -; clone size: once; V gene: TRBV7-8; CDR3 protein: CASSLPPATGRFSYEQYF; CDR3 DNA: TGTGCCAGCAGCTTACCTCCTGCCACAGGAAGGTTTTCCTACGAGCAGTACTTC
J gene: TRBJ2-1; D gene: TRBD1; clone size: many; V gene: TRBV3-1; CDR3 protein: CASNQGTGAFEQFF; CDR3 DNA: TGTGCCAGCAACCAAGGAACAGGGGCCTTCGAGCAGTTCTTC
J gene: TRBJ1-1; D gene: -; clone size: few; V gene: TRBV11-2; CDR3 protein: CASRRHQNTEAFF; CDR3 DNA: TGTGCCAGCAGGAGACACCAGAACACTGAAGCTTTCTTT
J gene: TRBJ2-3; D gene: TRBD2; clone size: -; V gene: TRBV5-1; CDR3 protein: CASSPRLAGGSRDTQYF; CDR3 DNA: TGCGCCAGCAGCCCAAGACTAGCGGGAGGGTCGAGAGATACGCAGTATTTT
J gene: TRBJ2-1; D gene: -; clone size: -; V gene: TRBV28; CDR3 protein: CASSSRGTVYNEQFF; CDR3 DNA: TGTGCCAGCAGTTCGAGGGGCACTGTCTACAATGAGCAGTTCTTC
J gene: TRBJ2-1; D gene: -; clone size: many; V gene: TRBV27; CDR3 protein: CASSLSPGIPDEQFF; CDR3 DNA: TGTGCCAGCAGTTTATCTCCCGGGATCCCGGATGAGCAGTTCTTC
J gene: TRBJ1-1; D gene: TRBD1; clone size: few; V gene: TRBV12-3/TRBV12-4; CDR3 protein: CASSLAPGQGSAEAFF; CDR3 DNA: TGTGCCAGCAGTTTAGCTCCGGGACAGGGTTCGGCTGAAGCTTTCTTT
J gene: TRBJ2-2; D gene: -; clone size: -; V gene: TRBV7-2; CDR3 protein: CASSFTLGAGELFF; CDR3 DNA: TGTGCCAGCAGCTTTACTCTGGGGGCCGGGGAGCTGTTTTTT
J gene: TRBJ2-7; D gene: -; clone size: -; V gene: TRBV7-9; CDR3 protein: CASSFRDWISYEQYF; CDR3 DNA: TGTGCCAGCAGCTTCCGGGACTGGATCTCCTACGAGCAGTACTTC
J gene: TRBJ2-7; D gene: -; clone size: -; V gene: TRBV6-2/TRBV6-3; CDR3 protein: CASSRLSIGAYEQYF; CDR3 DNA: TGTGCCAGCAGCCGACTTAGCATTGGCGCCTACGAGCAGTACTTC
J gene: TRBJ1-4; D gene: -; clone size: -; V gene: TRBV20-1; CDR3 protein: CSASYGHGEKLFF; CDR3 DNA: TGCAGTGCTAGCTATGGGCACGGGGAAAAACTGTTTTTT
J gene: TRBJ2-7; D gene: TRBD2; clone size: many; V gene: TRBV4-1; CDR3 protein: CASSPREGLREQYF; CDR3 DNA: TGCGCCAGCAGCCCTCGGGAGGGCCTCCGCGAGCAGTACTTC
J gene: TRBJ2-1; D gene: -; clone size: -; V gene: TRBV5-1; CDR3 protein: CASSRVASSYNEQFF; CDR3 DNA: TGCGCCAGCAGCCGAGTAGCCTCCTCCTACAATGAGCAGTTCTTC
J gene: TRBJ2-3; D gene: -; clone size: -; V gene: TRBV7-2; CDR3 protein: CASSLNFGADTQYF; CDR3 DNA: TGTGCCAGCAGCCTCAACTTTGGGGCAGATACGCAGTATTTT
J gene: TRBJ2-7; D gene: TRBD1; clone size: -; V gene: TRBV5-1; CDR3 protein: CASSLEGQSSEQYF; CDR3 DNA: TGCGCCAGCAGCTTGGAGGGACAGTCTAGTGAGCAGTACTTC
J gene: TRBJ1-1; D gene: -; clone size: many; V gene: TRBV29-1; CDR3 protein: CSVARTVMNTEAFF; CDR3 DNA: TGCAGCGTTGCCCGGACGGTTATGAACACTGAAGCTTTCTTT
J gene: TRBJ2-7; D gene: TRBD1; clone size: few; V gene: TRBV4-3; CDR3 protein: CASSQDIRQGGYEQYF; CDR3 DNA: TGCGCCAGCAGCCAAGACATAAGACAGGGGGGCTACGAGCAGTACTTC
J gene: TRBJ2-7; D gene: TRBD1; clone size: -; V gene: TRBV9; CDR3 protein: CASSPGPGTGSQYAYEQYF; CDR3 DNA: TGTGCCAGCAGCCCAGGACCCGGGACAGGGAGTCAGTACGCCTACGAGCAGTACTTC
J gene: TRBJ2-3; D gene: -; clone size: -; V gene: TRBV19; CDR3 protein: CASSNMGQNSDTQYF; CDR3 DNA: TGTGCCAGTAGTAATATGGGTCAGAACTCAGATACGCAGTATTTT
J gene: TRBJ2-1; D gene: -; clone size: -; V gene: TRBV20-1; CDR3 protein: CSARDWAGLFF; CDR3 DNA: TGCAGTGCTAGAGATTGGGCAGGTTTGTTCTTC
J gene: TRBJ2-3; D gene: TRBD2; clone size: -; V gene: TRBV20-1; CDR3 protein: CSAAGLAWDTQYF; CDR3 DNA: TGCAGTGCCGCCGGACTAGCTTGGGATACGCAGTATTTT
J gene: TRBJ1-1; D gene: -; clone size: many; V gene: TRBV4-3; CDR3 protein: CASSHTGRVGTEAFF; CDR3 DNA: TGCGCCAGCAGCCACACAGGGCGGGTTGGGACTGAAGCTTTCTTT
J gene: TRBJ2-7; D gene: TRBD1; clone size: -; V gene: TRBV6-2/TRBV6-3; CDR3 protein: CASRRRTGDEQYF; CDR3 DNA: TGTGCCAGCAGGAGGCGGACAGGTGACGAGCAGTACTTC
J gene: TRBJ1-4; D gene: -; clone size: -; V gene: TRBV4-3; CDR3 protein: CASSYRHRKDEKLFF; CDR3 DNA: TGCGCCAGCAGCTACCGACACCGTAAGGATGAAAAACTGTTTTTT
J gene: TRBJ1-1; D gene: TRBD1; clone size: -; V gene: TRBV2; CDR3 protein: CASTPGQGNTEAFF; CDR3 DNA: TGTGCCAGCACACCCGGACAGGGTAACACTGAAGCTTTCTTT
J gene: TRBJ2-3; D gene: TRBD1; clone size: many; V gene: TRBV29-1; CDR3 protein: CSVMGQTSTDTQYF; CDR3 DNA: TGCAGCGTCATGGGACAGACTAGCACAGATACGCAGTATTTT
J gene: TRBJ2-1; D gene: TRBD2; clone size: few; V gene: TRBV20-1; CDR3 protein: CSARLAGVRNEQFF; CDR3 DNA: TGCAGTGCGCGACTAGCGGGAGTCAGAAATGAGCAGTTCTTC
J gene: TRBJ1-5; D gene: -; clone size: -; V gene: TRBV7-2; CDR3 protein: CASSLAVLSNQPQHF; CDR3 DNA: TGTGCCAGCAGCTTAGCCGTTTTAAGCAATCAGCCCCAGCATTTT
J gene: TRBJ1-1; D gene: -; clone size: -; V gene: TRBV29-1; CDR3 protein: CSIARGATEAFF; CDR3 DNA: TGCAGCATTGCCCGGGGCGCCACTGAAGCTTTCTTT
J gene: TRBJ2-4; D gene: -; clone size: few; V gene: TRBV12-3/TRBV12-4; CDR3 protein: CASSLFGGHIQYF; CDR3 DNA: TGTGCCAGCAGTTTATTTGGGGGGCACATTCAGTACTTC
J gene: TRBJ2-3; D gene: TRBD2; clone size: -; V gene: TRBV29-1; CDR3 protein: CSVTSGGDTDTQYF; CDR3 DNA: TGCAGCGTAACTAGCGGGGGGGACACAGATACGCAGTATTTT
J gene: TRBJ2-7; D gene: TRBD2; clone size: many; V gene: TRBV29-1; CDR3 protein: CSVVTGGTYEQYF; CDR3 DNA: TGCAGCGTTGTAACGGGGGGTACCTACGAGCAGTACTTC
J gene: TRBJ1-2; D gene: TRBD1; clone size: -; V gene: TRBV4-2; CDR3 protein: CASSPRDSFFNYGYTF; CDR3 DNA: TGTGCCAGCAGCCCCCGGGACAGTTTTTTTAACTATGGCTACACCTTC
J gene: TRBJ2-2; D gene: -; clone size: -; V gene: TRBV28; CDR3 protein: CAVDKPNTGELFF; CDR3 DNA: TGTGCCGTTGACAAGCCGAACACCGGGGAGCTGTTTTTT
J gene: TRBJ2-5; D gene: -; clone size: many; V gene: TRBV12-3/TRBV12-4; CDR3 protein: CASSLGLMGETQYF; CDR3 DNA: TGTGCCAGCAGTTTAGGGCTAATGGGAGAGACCCAGTACTTC